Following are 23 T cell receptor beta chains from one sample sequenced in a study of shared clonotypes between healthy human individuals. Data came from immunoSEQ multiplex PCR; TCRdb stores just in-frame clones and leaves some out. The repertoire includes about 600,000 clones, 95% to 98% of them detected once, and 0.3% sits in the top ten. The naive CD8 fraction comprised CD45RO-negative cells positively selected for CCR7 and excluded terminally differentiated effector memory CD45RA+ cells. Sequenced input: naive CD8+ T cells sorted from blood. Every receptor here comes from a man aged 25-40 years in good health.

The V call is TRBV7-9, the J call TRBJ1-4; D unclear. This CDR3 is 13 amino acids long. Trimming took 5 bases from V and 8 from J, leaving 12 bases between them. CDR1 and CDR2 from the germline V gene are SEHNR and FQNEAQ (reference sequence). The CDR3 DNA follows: TGTGCCAGCAGCCGCCCTTCAGGAGAAAAACTGTTTTTT. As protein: CASSRPSGEKLFF.

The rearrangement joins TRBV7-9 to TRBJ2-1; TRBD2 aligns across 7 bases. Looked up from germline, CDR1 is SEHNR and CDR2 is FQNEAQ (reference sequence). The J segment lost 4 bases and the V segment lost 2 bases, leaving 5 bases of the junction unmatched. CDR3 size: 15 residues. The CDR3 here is CASSLSGTLYNEQFF. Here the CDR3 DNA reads TGTGCCAGCAGCTTAAGCGGGACCCTTTACAATGAGCAGTTCTTC.

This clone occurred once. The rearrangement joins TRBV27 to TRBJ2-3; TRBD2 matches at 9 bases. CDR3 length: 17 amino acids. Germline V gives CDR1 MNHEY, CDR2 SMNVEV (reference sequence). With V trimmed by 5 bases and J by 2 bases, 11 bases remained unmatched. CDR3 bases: TGTGCCAGCAGTCTCGTCCCGGCGGGAGGGGTCACAGATACGCAGTATTTT. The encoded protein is CASSLVPAGGVTDTQYF.

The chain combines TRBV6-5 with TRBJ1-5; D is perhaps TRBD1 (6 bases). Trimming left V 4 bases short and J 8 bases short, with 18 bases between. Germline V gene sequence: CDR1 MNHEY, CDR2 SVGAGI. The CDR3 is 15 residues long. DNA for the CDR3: TGTGCCAGCAGTTCTACAGGGCTATTAGGGGAGCCCCAGCATTTT. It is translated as CASSSTGLLGEPQHF.

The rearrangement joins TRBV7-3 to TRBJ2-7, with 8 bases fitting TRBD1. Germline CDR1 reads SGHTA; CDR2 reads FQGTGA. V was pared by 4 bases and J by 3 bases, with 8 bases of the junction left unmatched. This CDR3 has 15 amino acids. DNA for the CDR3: TGTGCCAGCAGCTCTCCGGGGACAGGAGACTACGAGCAGTACTTC. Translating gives CASSSPGTGDYEQYF.

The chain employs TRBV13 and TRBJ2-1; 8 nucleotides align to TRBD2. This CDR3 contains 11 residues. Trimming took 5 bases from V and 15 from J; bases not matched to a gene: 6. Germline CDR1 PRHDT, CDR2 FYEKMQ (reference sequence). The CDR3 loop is CASSLGLALFF. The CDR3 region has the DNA TGTGCCAGCAGCCTTGGACTAGCCCTGTTCTTC.

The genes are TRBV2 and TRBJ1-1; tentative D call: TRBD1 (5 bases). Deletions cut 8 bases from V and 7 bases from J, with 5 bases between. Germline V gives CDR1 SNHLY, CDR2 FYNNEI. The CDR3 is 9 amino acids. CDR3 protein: CASGGEAFF. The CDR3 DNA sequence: TGTGCCAGCGGGGGTGAAGCTTTCTTT.

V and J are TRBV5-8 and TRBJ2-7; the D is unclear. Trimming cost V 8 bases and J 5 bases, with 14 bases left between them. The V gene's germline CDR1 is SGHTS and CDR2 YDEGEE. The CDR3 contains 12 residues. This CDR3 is CARSDRVDEQYF. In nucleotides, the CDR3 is TGTGCCAGATCGGATCGAGTCGACGAGCAGTACTTC.

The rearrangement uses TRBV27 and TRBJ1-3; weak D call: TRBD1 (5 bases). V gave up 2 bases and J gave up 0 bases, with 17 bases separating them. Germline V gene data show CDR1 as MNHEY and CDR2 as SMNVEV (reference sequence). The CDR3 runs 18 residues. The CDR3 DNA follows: TGTGCCAGCAGTTTAATTGCGGGGCAGCTCGTCTCTGGAAACACCATATATTTT. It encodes CASSLIAGQLVSGNTIYF.

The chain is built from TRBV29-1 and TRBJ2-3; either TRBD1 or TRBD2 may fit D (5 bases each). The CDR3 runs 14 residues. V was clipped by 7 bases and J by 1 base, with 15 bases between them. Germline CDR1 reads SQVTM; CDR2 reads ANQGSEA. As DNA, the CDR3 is TGCAGCGGTGCGTTGGGGGTGCGCACAGATACGCAGTATTTT. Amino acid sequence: CSGALGVRTDTQYF.

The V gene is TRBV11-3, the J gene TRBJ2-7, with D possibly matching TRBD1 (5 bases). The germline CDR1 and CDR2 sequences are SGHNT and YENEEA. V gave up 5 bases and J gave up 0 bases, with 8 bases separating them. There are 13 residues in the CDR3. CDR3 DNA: TGTGCCAGCAGCCGGACAAACTCCTACGAGCAGTACTTC. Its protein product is CASSRTNSYEQYF. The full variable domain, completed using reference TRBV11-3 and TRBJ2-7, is EAGVVQSPRYKIIEKKQPVAFWCNPISGHNTLYWYLQNLGQGPELLIRYENEEAVDDSQLPKDRFSAERLKGVDSTLKIQPAELGDSAVYLCASSRTNSYEQYFGPGTRLTVT.

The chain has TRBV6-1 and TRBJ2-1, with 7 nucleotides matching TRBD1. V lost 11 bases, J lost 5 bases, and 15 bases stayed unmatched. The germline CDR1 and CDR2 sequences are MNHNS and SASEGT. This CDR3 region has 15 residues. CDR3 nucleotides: TGTGCCGCGAGCGAAGGGGGCGGCTTTAACAATGAGCAGTTCTTC. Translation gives CAASEGGGFNNEQFF.

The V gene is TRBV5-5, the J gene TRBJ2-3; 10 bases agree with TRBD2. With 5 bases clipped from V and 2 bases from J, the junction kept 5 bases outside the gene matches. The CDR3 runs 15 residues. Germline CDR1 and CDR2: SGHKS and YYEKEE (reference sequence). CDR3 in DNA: TGTGCCAGCAGTACTAGCGGGATCCCCACAGATACGCAGTATTTT. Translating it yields CASSTSGIPTDTQYF. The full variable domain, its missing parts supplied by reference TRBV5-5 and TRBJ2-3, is DAGVTQSPTHLIKTRGQQVTLRCSPISGHKSVSWYQQVLGQGPQFIFQYYEKEERGRGNFPDRFSARQFPNYSSELNVNALLLGDSALYLCASSTSGIPTDTQYFGPGTRLTVL.

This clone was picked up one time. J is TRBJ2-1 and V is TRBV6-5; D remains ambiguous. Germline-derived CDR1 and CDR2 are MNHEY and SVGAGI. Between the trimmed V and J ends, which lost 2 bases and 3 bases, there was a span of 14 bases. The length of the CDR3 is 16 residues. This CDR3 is CASSYGPIAFYNEQFF. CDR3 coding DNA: TGTGCCAGCAGTTACGGCCCAATAGCCTTCTACAATGAGCAGTTCTTC.

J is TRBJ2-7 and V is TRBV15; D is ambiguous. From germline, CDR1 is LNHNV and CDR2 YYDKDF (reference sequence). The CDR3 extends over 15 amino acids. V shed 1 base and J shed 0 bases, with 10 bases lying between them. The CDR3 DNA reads TGTGCCACCAGCAGAGGGACGGAAAGCTCCTACGAGCAGTACTTC. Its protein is CATSRGTESSYEQYF.

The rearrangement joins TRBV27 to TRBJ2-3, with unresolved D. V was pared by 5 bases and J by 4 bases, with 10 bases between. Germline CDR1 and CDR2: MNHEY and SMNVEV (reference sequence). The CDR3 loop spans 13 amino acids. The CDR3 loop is CASSRTEADTQYF. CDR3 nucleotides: TGTGCCAGCAGTAGAACTGAAGCAGATACGCAGTATTTT.

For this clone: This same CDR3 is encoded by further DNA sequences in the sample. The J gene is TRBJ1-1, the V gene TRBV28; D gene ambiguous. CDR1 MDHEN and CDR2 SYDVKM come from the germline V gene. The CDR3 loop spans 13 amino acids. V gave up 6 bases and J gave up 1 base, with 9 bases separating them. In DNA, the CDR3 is TGTGCCAGCAGCTTCCGGTCGAACACTGAAGCTTTCTTT. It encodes CASSFRSNTEAFF.

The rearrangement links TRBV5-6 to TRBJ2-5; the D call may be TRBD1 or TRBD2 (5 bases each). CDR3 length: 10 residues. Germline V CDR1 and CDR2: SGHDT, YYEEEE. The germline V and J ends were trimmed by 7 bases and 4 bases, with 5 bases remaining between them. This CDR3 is CASGGETQYF. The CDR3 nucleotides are TGTGCCAGCGGGGGAGAGACCCAGTACTTC. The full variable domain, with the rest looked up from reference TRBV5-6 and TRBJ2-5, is DAGVTQSPTHLIKTRGQQVTLRCSPKSGHDTVSWYQQALGQGPQFIFQYYEEEERQRGNFPDRFSGHQFPNYSSELNVNALLLGDSALYLCASGGETQYFGPGTRLLVL.

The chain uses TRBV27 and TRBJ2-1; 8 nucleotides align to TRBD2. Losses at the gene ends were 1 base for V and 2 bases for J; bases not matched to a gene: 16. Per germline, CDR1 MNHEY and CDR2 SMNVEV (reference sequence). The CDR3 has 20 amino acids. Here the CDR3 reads CASSLLASGGPGGTYNEQFF. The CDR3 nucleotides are TGTGCCAGCAGTTTATTGGCTTCGGGAGGGCCGGGGGGCACCTACAATGAGCAGTTCTTC.

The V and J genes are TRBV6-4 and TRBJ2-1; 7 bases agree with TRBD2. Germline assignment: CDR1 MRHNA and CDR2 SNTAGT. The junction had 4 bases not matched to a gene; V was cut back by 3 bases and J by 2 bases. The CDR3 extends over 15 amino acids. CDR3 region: CASSDGAGAYNEQFF. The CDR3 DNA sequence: TGTGCCAGCAGTGATGGCGCGGGAGCCTACAATGAGCAGTTCTTC.

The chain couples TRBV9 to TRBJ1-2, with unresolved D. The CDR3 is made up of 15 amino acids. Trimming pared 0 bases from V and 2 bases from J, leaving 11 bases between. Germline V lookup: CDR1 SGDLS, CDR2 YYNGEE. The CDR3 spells CASSVEATLNYGYTF. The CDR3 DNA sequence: TGTGCCAGCAGCGTAGAAGCCACGTTAAACTATGGCTACACCTTC.

The CDR3 protein is CASSVEGLASYNEQFF. The CDR3 DNA reads as TGTGCCAGCAGCGTAGAGGGACTAGCTTCCTACAATGAGCAGTTCTTC. The chain recombines TRBV9 with TRBJ2-1; 9 bases match TRBD2. The V segment lost 0 bases and the J segment 1 base; nucleotides outside the gene matches: 2. The CDR3 consists of 16 residues. Germline lookup yields CDR1 SGDLS and CDR2 YYNGEE.

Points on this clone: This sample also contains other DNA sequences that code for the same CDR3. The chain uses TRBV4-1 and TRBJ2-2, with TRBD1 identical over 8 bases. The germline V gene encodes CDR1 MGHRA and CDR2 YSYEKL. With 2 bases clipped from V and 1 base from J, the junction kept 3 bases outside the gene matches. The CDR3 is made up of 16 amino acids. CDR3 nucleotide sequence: TGCGCCAGCAGCCAACTGGGACAGGTGAACACCGGGGAGCTGTTTTTT. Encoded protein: CASSQLGQVNTGELFF.